This T cell receptor beta chain was identified in a study of tumor-infiltrating lymphocytes in primary liver carcinoma. Study overall: The study enrolled male and female patients aged 30 to 69 years. Each of the growths was stage T1-T3 N0M0, extending roughly 4 to 10 cm across. Roughly 3.65 to 7.5 million productive TCRbeta reads came from each sample, comparable across tissue types. Points from the study as a whole: Representation across all five tumor regions was limited to only about 7-25% of top clones.

The input was about 500 ng total RNA; TCR beta cDNA was made from it with a constant-region primer. Slightly modified ARM-PCR, run as three nested multiplex PCR rounds, produced the TCR beta libraries. TCRdb used MiXCR to reprocess the multiplex PCR reads, holding one entry per CDR3 protein. The sample has 100,000 or so distinct CDR3 sequences; around 66% are singletons. At least ten counts were recorded for this clonotype. Its antigen is currently unknown. Co-extraction of both nucleic acids (RNA and DNA) used 20-30 mg of unsorted bulk tissue. Sequenced input: liver tumor tissue from sampling region 2. Regarding subset: tumor region T2, inferior pole. This receptor was taken from a woman in her sixties or seventies with primary liver carcinoma and hepatitis B virus infection.

The CDR3 loop reads CACTQGAYTEAFF. The DNA for the CDR3 is TGTGCCTGTACACAGGGGGCGTACACTGAAGCTTTCTTT. The chain uses TRBV30 and TRBJ1-1; 9 bases agree with TRBD1. The CDR3 totals 13 residues. Unmatched junction bases numbered 5, after V lost 6 bases and J lost 3 bases. In germline, CDR1 is GTSNPN, CDR2 SVGIG (reference sequence).